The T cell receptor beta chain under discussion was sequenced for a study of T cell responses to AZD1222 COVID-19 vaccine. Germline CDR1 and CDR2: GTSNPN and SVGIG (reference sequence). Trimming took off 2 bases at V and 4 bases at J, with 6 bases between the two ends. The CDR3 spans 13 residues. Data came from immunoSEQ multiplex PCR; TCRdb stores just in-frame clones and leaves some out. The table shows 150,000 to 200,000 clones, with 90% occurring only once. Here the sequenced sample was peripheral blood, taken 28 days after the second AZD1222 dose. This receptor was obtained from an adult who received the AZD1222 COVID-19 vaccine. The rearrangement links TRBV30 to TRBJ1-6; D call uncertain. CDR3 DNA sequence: TGTGCCTGGAGTAGGACTTATAATTCACCCCTCCACTTT. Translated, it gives CAWSRTYNSPLHF.